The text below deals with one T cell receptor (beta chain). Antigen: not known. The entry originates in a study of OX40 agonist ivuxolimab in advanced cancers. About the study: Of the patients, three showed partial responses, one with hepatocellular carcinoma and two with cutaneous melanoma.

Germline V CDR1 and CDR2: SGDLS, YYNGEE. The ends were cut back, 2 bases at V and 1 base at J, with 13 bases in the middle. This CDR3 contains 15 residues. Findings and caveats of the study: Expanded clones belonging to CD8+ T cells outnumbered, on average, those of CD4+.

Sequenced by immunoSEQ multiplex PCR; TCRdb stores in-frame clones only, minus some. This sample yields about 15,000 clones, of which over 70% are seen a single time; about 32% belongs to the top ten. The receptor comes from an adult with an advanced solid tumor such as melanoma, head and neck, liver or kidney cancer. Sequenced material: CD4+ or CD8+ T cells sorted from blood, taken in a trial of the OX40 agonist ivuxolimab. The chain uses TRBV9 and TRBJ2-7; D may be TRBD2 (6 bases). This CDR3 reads CASSVGGEFSYEQYF. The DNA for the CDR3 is TGTGCCAGCAGCGTGGGCGGGGAGTTTTCCTACGAGCAGTACTTC.